This is a list of T cell receptor beta chains from one sample in a study of cytomegalovirus exposure and HLA in healthy donors. Assay: immunoSEQ multiplex PCR; the TCRdb copy retains only in-frame clones and omits some. This sample yields more than 85,000 clones, of which 93% are seen a single time; around 1.2% belongs to the top ten. The sequencing input was PBMCs. The receptors shown here come from a woman in her twenties or thirties in good health and CMV-seropositive. The CDR3 runs from the conserved cysteine through the conserved F or W. A D gene is named only where the DNA matches it firmly. Rows may omit the clone size; those that give it use once, few, many or a size class.

CASSGVRGQAFF TGTGCCAGCAGCGGGGTCCGGGGACAGGCTTTCTTT TRBD1 NA TRBJ1-1 TRBV5-4
CSAGQFYEQYF TGCAGCGCCGGACAGTTCTACGAGCAGTACTTC NA once TRBJ2-7 TRBV29-1
CASKSEHLQGVPYNEQFF TGTGCCAGCAAGAGCGAACACCTACAGGGAGTCCCCTACAATGAGCAGTTCTTC NA NA TRBJ2-1 TRBV25-1
CAISRGQGREKLFF TGTGCCATCAGCCGCGGACAGGGGAGGGAAAAACTGTTTTTT TRBD1 NA TRBJ1-4 TRBV10-3
CASSQAGGTIYEQYF TGCGCCAGCAGCCAAGCGGGAGGTACGATCTACGAGCAGTACTTC TRBD2 NA TRBJ2-7 TRBV4-3
CASSPGTISYEQYF TGTGCCAGCAGCCCCGGGACAATTTCCTACGAGCAGTACTTC NA NA TRBJ2-7 TRBV5-4
CASSPFPGNTEAFF TGTGCCAGCTCACCATTCCCAGGGAATACTGAAGCTTTCTTT NA NA TRBJ1-1 TRBV18
CASSLSGTGNTGELFF TGTGCCAGCAGCTTGTCCGGGACAGGTAACACCGGGGAGCTGTTTTTT TRBD1 NA TRBJ2-2 TRBV5-5
CASSPRSGDNTDTQYF TGTGCCAGCAGCCCCAGGAGCGGGGACAACACAGATACGCAGTATTTT NA NA TRBJ2-3 TRBV11-1
CATSRDLSGDSNQPQHF TGTGCCACCAGCAGAGATCTGTCCGGGGATAGCAATCAGCCCCAGCATTTT NA NA TRBJ1-5 TRBV15
CASSSGQGGAEAFF TGTGCCAGCAGCTCCGGACAGGGGGGCGCTGAAGCTTTCTTT TRBD1 NA TRBJ1-1 TRBV6-1
CASSLRQGRTYEQYF TGTGCCAGCAGTTTACGGCAGGGCCGGACCTACGAGCAGTACTTC NA NA TRBJ2-7 TRBV27
CASRLGRGTEAFF TGTGCCAGTAGACTAGGGCGAGGCACTGAAGCTTTCTTT NA NA TRBJ1-1 TRBV19
CASSPILTSRANSYEQYF TGTGCCAGCTCACCTATCCTGACTAGTCGGGCGAACTCCTACGAGCAGTACTTC NA NA TRBJ2-7 TRBV18
CASSHVDREGGYTF TGTGCCAGCAGCCATGTGGACAGAGAAGGGGGCTACACCTTC NA NA TRBJ1-2 TRBV4-2
CARPGRRGYEQFF TGCGCCAGACCGGGCCGTCGGGGTTATGAGCAGTTCTTC NA NA TRBJ2-1 TRBV4-3
CASSGTSFSEQYF TGCGCCAGCAGTGGGACTAGTTTCTCCGAGCAGTACTTC TRBD2 NA TRBJ2-7 TRBV5-1
CASSRDSEGYRYF TGTGCCAGCAGTAGGGACAGTGAAGGGTATAGGTACTTC TRBD1 once TRBJ2-7 TRBV27
CAWSGQGRTGELFF TGTGCCTGGAGTGGGCAGGGAAGGACCGGGGAGCTGTTTTTT NA NA TRBJ2-2 TRBV30
CSAGSGGLGSYEQYF TGCAGCGCCGGGTCGGGGGGATTGGGCTCCTACGAGCAGTACTTC TRBD2 NA TRBJ2-7 TRBV29-1
CASSFPSGLAGGSTDTQYF TGTGCCAGCAGTTTCCCCTCGGGACTAGCGGGAGGTAGCACAGATACGCAGTATTTT TRBD2 NA TRBJ2-3 TRBV28
CSARQAGAQTQYF TGCAGCGCCCGGCAGGCAGGGGCCCAGACCCAGTACTTC NA NA TRBJ2-5 TRBV29-1
CASSLLTGTSVNEQFF TGTGCCAGCAGTCTTCTTACCGGGACTAGTGTAAATGAGCAGTTCTTC TRBD2 NA TRBJ2-1 TRBV27
CASSQEGGIEVGELFF TGCGCCAGCAGCCAAGAGGGGGGGATTGAGGTCGGGGAGCTGTTTTTT TRBD2 NA TRBJ2-2 TRBV4-3
CASSPSSYEQYF TGTGCCAGCTCACCGAGCTCCTACGAGCAGTACTTC NA NA TRBJ2-7 TRBV18
CASSMRQTGYTF TGTGCCAGTAGTATGAGGCAGACGGGCTACACCTTC NA NA TRBJ1-2 TRBV19
CASAHVQGMNTEAFF TGTGCCAGCGCTCACGTACAGGGAATGAACACTGAAGCTTTCTTT NA NA TRBJ1-1 TRBV6-5
CASSPLRGTTNEKLFF TGTGCCAGCAGCCCCCTTAGGGGTACAACTAATGAAAAACTGTTTTTT NA NA TRBJ1-4 TRBV11-2
CASTEQGLGETQYF TGTGCCAGCACCGAACAGGGGCTTGGGGAGACCCAGTACTTC TRBD1 NA TRBJ2-5 TRBV6-5
CASSMGTGNNQPQHF TGTGCCAGCAGCATGGGGACAGGGAACAATCAGCCCCAGCATTTT TRBD1 NA TRBJ1-5 TRBV5-5
CASSVVASGGQETQYF TGTGCCAGCAGCGTAGTGGCTAGCGGGGGACAAGAGACCCAGTACTTC TRBD2 NA TRBJ2-5 TRBV9
CASSQTGVDEKLFF TGCGCCAGCAGCCAGACAGGGGTAGATGAAAAACTGTTTTTT TRBD1 NA TRBJ1-4 TRBV5-1
CSATGQNNEKLFF TGCAGCGCCACCGGACAGAATAATGAAAAACTGTTTTTT NA NA TRBJ1-4 TRBV29-1
CASSSPRGGDGYTF TGTGCCAGCAGCTCCCCCCGGGGTGGCGATGGCTACACCTTC NA few TRBJ1-2 TRBV5-6
CASGDSEQYF TGTGCCAGCGGTGACTCCGAGCAGTACTTC NA few TRBJ2-7 TRBV2
CASSAPNRDRGHRSYTF TGTGCCAGCAGTGCCCCGAACCGGGACAGGGGTCATCGAAGCTACACCTTC TRBD1 NA TRBJ1-2 TRBV25-1
CASRDGRGVAGELFF TGTGCCAGCAGGGATGGACGGGGGGTAGCCGGGGAGCTGTTTTTT TRBD2 NA TRBJ2-2 TRBV2
CASSIAGSVNTEAFF TGTGCCAGTAGTATAGCAGGGTCCGTCAACACTGAAGCTTTCTTT NA NA TRBJ1-1 TRBV19
CASSLGLASTDTQYF TGTGCCAGCAGCTTAGGACTCGCTAGCACAGATACGCAGTATTTT NA NA TRBJ2-3 TRBV13
CASSLGGGGPTDTQYF TGTGCCAGCAGCTTAGGTGGGGGAGGGCCCACAGATACGCAGTATTTT TRBD2 NA TRBJ2-3 TRBV7-2
CASSDGTYSTDTQYF TGTGCCAGCAGCGACGGGACTTATAGCACAGATACGCAGTATTTT NA once TRBJ2-3 TRBV2